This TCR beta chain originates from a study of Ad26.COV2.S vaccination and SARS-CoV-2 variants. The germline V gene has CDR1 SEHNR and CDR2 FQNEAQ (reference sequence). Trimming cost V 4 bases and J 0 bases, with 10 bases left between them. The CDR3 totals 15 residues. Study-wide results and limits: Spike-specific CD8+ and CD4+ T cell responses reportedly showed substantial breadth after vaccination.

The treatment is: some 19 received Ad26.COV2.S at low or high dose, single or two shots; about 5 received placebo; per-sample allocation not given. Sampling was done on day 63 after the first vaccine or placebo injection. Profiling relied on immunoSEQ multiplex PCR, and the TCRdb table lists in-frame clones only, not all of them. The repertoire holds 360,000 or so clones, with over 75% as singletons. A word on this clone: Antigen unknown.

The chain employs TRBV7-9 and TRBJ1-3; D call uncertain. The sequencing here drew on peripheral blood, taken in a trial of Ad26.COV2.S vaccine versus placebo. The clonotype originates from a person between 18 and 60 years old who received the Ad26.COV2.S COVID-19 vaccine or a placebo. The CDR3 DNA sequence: TGTGCCAGCAGCTCCCGCGGGCCCTCTGGAAACACCATATATTTT. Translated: CASSSRGPSGNTIYF.